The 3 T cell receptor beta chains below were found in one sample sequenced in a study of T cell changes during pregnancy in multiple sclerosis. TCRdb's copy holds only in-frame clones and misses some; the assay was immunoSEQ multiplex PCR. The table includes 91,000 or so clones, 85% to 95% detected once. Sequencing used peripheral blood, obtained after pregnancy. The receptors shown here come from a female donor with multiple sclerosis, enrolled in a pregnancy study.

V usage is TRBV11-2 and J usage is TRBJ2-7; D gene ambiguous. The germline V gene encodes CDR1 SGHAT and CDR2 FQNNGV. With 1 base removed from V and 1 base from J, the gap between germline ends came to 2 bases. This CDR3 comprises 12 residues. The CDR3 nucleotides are TGTGCCAGCAGCTTAGCTTCCTACGAGCAGTACTTC. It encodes CASSLASYEQYF.

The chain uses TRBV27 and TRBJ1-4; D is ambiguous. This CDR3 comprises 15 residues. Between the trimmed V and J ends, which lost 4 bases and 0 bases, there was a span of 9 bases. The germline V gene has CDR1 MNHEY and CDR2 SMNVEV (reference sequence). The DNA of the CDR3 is TGTGCCAGCAGTTGGGCTGGTTCAACTAATGAAAAACTGTTTTTT. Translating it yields CASSWAGSTNEKLFF.

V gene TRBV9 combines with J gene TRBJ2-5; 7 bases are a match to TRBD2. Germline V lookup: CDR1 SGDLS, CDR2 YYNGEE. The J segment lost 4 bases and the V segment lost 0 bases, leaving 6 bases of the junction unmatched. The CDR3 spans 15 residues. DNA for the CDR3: TGTGCCAGCAGCGTAGGGCGGGAGAGAGGAGAGACCCAGTACTTC. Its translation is CASSVGRERGETQYF.